A selection of T cell receptor beta chains follows, all from one sample in a study of spatial heterogeneity in lung cancer. TCRdb re-derived calls from the 5' RACE reads in MiXCR, one entry per CDR3 protein. The sample consists of some 4,100 distinct CDR3 sequences, about 9% of them appearing once. The specimen comprised normal lung tissue next to the tumor, sampled at surgery. The receptor source for this set is a female donor with early-stage non-small cell lung cancer. CDR3s include the opening cysteine and the closing phenylalanine or tryptophan. The order of the fields is clone size, V gene, D gene, J gene, CDR3 DNA, CDR3 protein. A D gene is named only where the DNA matches it firmly. Size tells how often a clone was seen (once, few, many) or the class of an expanded clone, and some rows leave it out.

clone size: -; V gene: TRBV6-2/TRBV6-3; D gene: -; J gene: TRBJ1-6; CDR3 DNA: TGTGCCAGCAGCGAGACATATCTCTCACCCCTCCACTTT; CDR3 protein: CASSETYLSPLHF
clone size: medium-sized; V gene: TRBV6-2/TRBV6-3; D gene: -; J gene: TRBJ2-6; CDR3 DNA: TGTGCCAGCAGTCACCGTCTACCTGGGGCCAACGTCCTGACTTTC; CDR3 protein: CASSHRLPGANVLTF
clone size: medium-sized; V gene: TRBV10-2; D gene: -; J gene: TRBJ1-1; CDR3 DNA: TGCGCCAGCAGTGAGAGGGGCTGGGGAACTGAAGCTTTCTTT; CDR3 protein: CASSERGWGTEAFF
clone size: many; V gene: TRBV7-9; D gene: -; J gene: TRBJ1-3; CDR3 DNA: TGTGCCAGCAGCTCGGCCCGGACAGTCATCTCTGGAAACACCATATATTTT; CDR3 protein: CASSSARTVISGNTIYF
clone size: medium-sized; V gene: TRBV20-1; D gene: -; J gene: TRBJ2-7; CDR3 DNA: TGCAGTGCTAGAGATCAGGAGCGGTTGAGCTCCTACGAGCAGTACTTC; CDR3 protein: CSARDQERLSSYEQYF
clone size: medium-sized; V gene: TRBV3-1; D gene: -; J gene: TRBJ1-6; CDR3 DNA: TGTGCCAGCAGCCAAGATCGAGGAAATTCACCCCTCCACTTT; CDR3 protein: CASSQDRGNSPLHF
clone size: medium-sized; V gene: TRBV2; D gene: -; J gene: TRBJ1-2; CDR3 DNA: TGTGCCAGCAGTGAAGGGGGGACCTATGGCTACACCTTC; CDR3 protein: CASSEGGTYGYTF
clone size: many; V gene: TRBV7-9; D gene: -; J gene: TRBJ1-5; CDR3 DNA: TGTGCCAGCAGCTTAGAAGGGGGTCCGGGGGAGCCCCAGCATTTT; CDR3 protein: CASSLEGGPGEPQHF
clone size: -; V gene: TRBV5-4; D gene: TRBD1; J gene: TRBJ1-2; CDR3 DNA: TGTGCCAGCAGCTCGCCACAGGGGTACCTCTATGGCTACACCTTC; CDR3 protein: CASSSPQGYLYGYTF
clone size: large; V gene: TRBV6-2/TRBV6-3; D gene: -; J gene: TRBJ1-1; CDR3 DNA: TGTGCCAGCAGTTACTCGACGTGGACGGTCACTGAAGCTTTCTTT; CDR3 protein: CASSYSTWTVTEAFF
clone size: large; V gene: TRBV7-2; D gene: -; J gene: TRBJ2-2; CDR3 DNA: TGTGCCAGCAGCTCCGGGGGATCCGCGAACACCGGGGAGCTGTTTTTT; CDR3 protein: CASSSGGSANTGELFF
clone size: few; V gene: TRBV7-2; D gene: -; J gene: TRBJ2-1; CDR3 DNA: TGTGCCAGCAGCTTAGCGCGGGACTTCAACAATGAGCAGTTCTTC; CDR3 protein: CASSLARDFNNEQFF
clone size: -; V gene: TRBV18; D gene: -; J gene: TRBJ1-1; CDR3 DNA: TGTGCCAGCTCACCTCAACGAGCGTCTGAAGCTTTCTTT; CDR3 protein: CASSPQRASEAFF
clone size: many; V gene: TRBV7-2; D gene: -; J gene: TRBJ2-3; CDR3 DNA: TGTGCCAGCAGTGGGGTGGGGGATACGCAGTATTTT; CDR3 protein: CASSGVGDTQYF
clone size: few; V gene: TRBV29-1; D gene: TRBD1; J gene: TRBJ1-2; CDR3 DNA: TGCAGCGTTCAAGGGGGCTTTGGCTACACCTTC; CDR3 protein: CSVQGGFGYTF
clone size: medium-sized; V gene: TRBV12-5; D gene: -; J gene: TRBJ1-1; CDR3 DNA: TGTGCTAGTGGTTCGATATCACAGACCGAAGCTTTCTTT; CDR3 protein: CASGSISQTEAFF
clone size: many; V gene: TRBV6-2/TRBV6-3; D gene: TRBD1; J gene: TRBJ2-1; CDR3 DNA: TGTGCCAGCAGTCGGACAGGGGGGCAGCATGAGCAGTTCTTC; CDR3 protein: CASSRTGGQHEQFF
clone size: -; V gene: TRBV4-2; D gene: -; J gene: TRBJ2-3; CDR3 DNA: TGTGCCAGCAGCCAAGGGAGTCTAGGGCCCACAGATACGCAGTATTTT; CDR3 protein: CASSQGSLGPTDTQYF
clone size: few; V gene: TRBV6-6; D gene: -; J gene: TRBJ2-2; CDR3 DNA: TGTGCCAGCAGGCTACAGGTGCGGATCGGGGAGCTGTTTTTT; CDR3 protein: CASRLQVRIGELFF
clone size: once; V gene: TRBV6-4; D gene: -; J gene: TRBJ1-2; CDR3 DNA: TGTGCCAGCACTCGGAGTAACTATGGCTACACCTTC; CDR3 protein: CASTRSNYGYTF
clone size: -; V gene: TRBV20-1; D gene: TRBD2; J gene: TRBJ2-7; CDR3 DNA: TGCAGTGCTAGAGACCCGGGACTAGCGGGAGTAGACGAGCAGTACTTC; CDR3 protein: CSARDPGLAGVDEQYF
clone size: large; V gene: TRBV27; D gene: -; J gene: TRBJ1-1; CDR3 DNA: TGTGCCAGCCAGCTGGAAGGGCACACTGAAGCTTTCTTT; CDR3 protein: CASQLEGHTEAFF